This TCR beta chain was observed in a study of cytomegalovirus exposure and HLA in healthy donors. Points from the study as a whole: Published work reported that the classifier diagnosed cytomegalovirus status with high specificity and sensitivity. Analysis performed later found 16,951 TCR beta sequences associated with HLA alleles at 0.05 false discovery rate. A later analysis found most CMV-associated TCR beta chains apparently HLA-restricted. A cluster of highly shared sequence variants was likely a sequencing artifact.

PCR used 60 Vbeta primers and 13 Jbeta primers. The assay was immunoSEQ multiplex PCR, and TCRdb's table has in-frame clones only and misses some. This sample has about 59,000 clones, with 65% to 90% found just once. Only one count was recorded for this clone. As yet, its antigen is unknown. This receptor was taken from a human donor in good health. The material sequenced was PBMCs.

CDR3 nucleotide sequence: TGTGCCAGCAGTTACGGGACAGACTCCTACAATGAGCAGTTCTTC. This gives the protein CASSYGTDSYNEQFF. The chain is built from TRBV6-5 and TRBJ2-1; 7 bases fit TRBD1. The CDR3 spans 15 residues. V dropped 2 bases and J dropped 0; count of bases not matched to a gene: 1. Germline loops: CDR1 MNHEY, CDR2 SVGAGI.